The 19 T cell receptor beta chains in this list originate from one sample, sequenced in a study of long-term antiretroviral therapy in people with HIV. Survey-level immunoSEQ v3.0 assays were run. Using immunoSEQ multiplex PCR, the repertoire was profiled, and TCRdb retains in-frame clones only, with some absent. The repertoire holds about 25,000 clones, approximately 86% seen once, with about 15% in the top ten. This specimen consisted of unsorted PBMCs, obtained 1.2 years after starting antiretroviral therapy. Receptors were obtained from a man in his fifties with HIV.

CDR3 sequence reads: CASSFNRAYEQYF. CDR3 DNA sequence: TGTGCCAGCAGCTTTAACAGGGCCTACGAGCAGTACTTC. The rearrangement links TRBV7-8 to TRBJ2-7; maybe TRBD1 (6 bases). The CDR3 covers 13 residues. V lost 3 bases and J lost 2, with 8 bases in between. Germline-derived CDR1 and CDR2 are SGHVS and FQNEAQ.

The rearrangement uses TRBV7-9 and TRBJ2-3, with TRBD2 matching over 7 bases. Germline V gene lookup returns CDR1 SEHNR and CDR2 FQNEAQ (reference sequence). CDR3 length: 17 residues. With 4 bases clipped from V and 0 bases from J, the junction kept 10 bases outside the gene matches. The CDR3 DNA follows: TGTGCCAGCAGCTCCTTATTGGGACTAAGTAGCACAGATACGCAGTATTTT. Its translation: CASSSLLGLSSTDTQYF.

This chain joins TRBV11-2 and TRBJ2-7; D might be TRBD1 or TRBD2, each matching 6 bases. There are 13 residues in the CDR3. CDR1 is SGHAT, CDR2 FQNNGV, per germline. The germline V and J ends were trimmed by 11 bases and 4 bases, with 18 bases remaining between them. In DNA, the CDR3 is TGTGCCTGTTGCGTGAGGGGGGATTACGAGCAGTACTTC. Translated: CACCVRGDYEQYF.

The V and J genes are TRBV9 and TRBJ2-2; D is ambiguous. The germline CDR1 and CDR2 sequences are SGDLS and YYNGEE. Deletions cut 0 bases from V and 4 bases from J, with 7 bases between. The CDR3 is 14 amino acids. As DNA, the CDR3 is TGTGCCAGCAGCGTAGTTTCGGGCACCGGGGAGCTGTTTTTT. This sequence encodes CASSVVSGTGELFF.

This rearrangement joins TRBV11-3 to TRBJ1-3; no clear D. The CDR3 contains 14 residues. Germline loops: CDR1 SGHNT, CDR2 YENEEA. Trimming left V 5 bases short and J 6 bases short, with 14 bases between. Here the CDR3 reads CASSPTSGPNTIYF. The CDR3 DNA is TGTGCCAGCAGCCCAACGTCGGGCCCAAACACCATATATTTT.

The V and J genes are TRBV10-1 and TRBJ2-3; 7 bases align to TRBD2. J gave up 1 base and V 3 bases, and 4 bases lay outside the gene matches. CDR1 WNHNN and CDR2 SYGVQD come from the germline V gene (reference sequence). The length of the CDR3 is 15 residues. In DNA form, the CDR3 reads TGCGCCAGCAGTGATTTTCGGGGGGGCACAGATACGCAGTATTTT. Its protein product is CASSDFRGGTDTQYF.

V is TRBV28 and J is TRBJ2-1; D tentatively reads TRBD1 or TRBD2 (7 bases each). From germline, CDR1 is MDHEN and CDR2 SYDVKM. The CDR3 runs to 15 residues. Trimming cost V 5 bases and J 10 bases, with 21 bases left between them. The DNA of the CDR3 is TGTGCCAGCAGTCTTCAGGGGGGGGCGACGGTGGAGCAGTTCTTC. As protein: CASSLQGGATVEQFF.

The V call is TRBV5-1, the J call TRBJ2-7; TRBD2 is a possible D gene (6 bases). Germline CDR1 is SGHRS and CDR2 is YFSETQ. Between the trimmed V and J ends, which lost 3 bases and 6 bases, there was a span of 7 bases. The CDR3 runs 11 residues. The CDR3 DNA follows: TGCGCCAGCAGCTACGGGGGCGAGCAGTACTTC. Its translation: CASSYGGEQYF. Drawing the rest from reference TRBV5-1 and TRBJ2-7, the complete variable domain is KAGVTQTPRYLIKTRGQQVTLSCSPISGHRSVSWYQQTPGQGLQFLFEYFSETQRNKGNFPGRFSGRQFSNSRSEMNVSTLELGDSALYLCASSYGGEQYFGPGTRLTVT.

The chain uses TRBV2 and TRBJ2-7, with 11 bases identical to TRBD2. Trimming cost V 6 bases and J 0 bases; bases outside gene matches: 1. Germline lookup yields CDR1 SNHLY and CDR2 FYNNEI. The CDR3 spans 14 residues. The CDR3 here is CASRTSGGSYEQYF. CDR3 nucleotides: TGTGCCAGCAGAACTAGCGGGGGCTCCTACGAGCAGTACTTC.

The V gene is TRBV6-5, the J gene TRBJ1-1; possibly TRBD1 for D (5 bases). This CDR3 comprises 14 residues. CDR1 is MNHEY and CDR2 is SVGAGI in the germline V gene. V dropped 4 bases and J dropped 5 bases, with 14 bases sitting between them. CDR3 amino acids: CASSSRGKSTEAFF. The CDR3 nucleotides read TGTGCCAGCAGTTCCCGGGGGAAAAGTACTGAAGCTTTCTTT.

V and J are TRBV7-3 and TRBJ2-1; D is possibly TRBD2 (7 bases). Germline assignment: CDR1 SGHTA and CDR2 FQGTGA. V shed 1 base and J shed 9 bases, with 16 bases lying between them. The CDR3 has 15 amino acids. CDR3 nucleotide sequence: TGTGCCAGCAGCTTAAGGACTAGGGGGGAGGGTGAGCAGTTCTTC. Amino acid sequence: CASSLRTRGEGEQFF.

The rearrangement joins TRBV5-1 to TRBJ1-2; D unresolved. Germline V gene data show CDR1 as SGHRS and CDR2 as YFSETQ. The germline V and J ends were trimmed by 4 bases and 1 base, with 5 bases remaining between them. This CDR3 is built from 12 residues. The CDR3 loop reads CASSKDNYGYTF. The CDR3 DNA follows: TGCGCCAGCAGCAAGGATAACTATGGCTACACCTTC.

The chain carries TRBV5-1 and TRBJ1-2, with a weak D call TRBD1 (5 bases). The germline V gene encodes CDR1 SGHRS and CDR2 YFSETQ. CDR3 length: 15 amino acids. Trimming pared 4 bases from V and 1 base from J, leaving 14 bases between. The CDR3 DNA is TGCGCCAGCAGCCCCCGGGACGCCAATAACTATGGCTACACCTTC. Translating it yields CASSPRDANNYGYTF.

V and J are TRBV19 and TRBJ1-1; 7 positions agree with TRBD1. Germline V lookup: CDR1 LNHDA, CDR2 SQIVND (reference sequence). The length of the CDR3 is 15 residues. Trimming at V came to 5 bases and at J to 1 base, leaving 7 bases not matched to a gene. CDR3 protein: CASSRQGSGNTEAFF. Here the CDR3 DNA reads TGTGCCAGTAGTCGACAGGGTTCGGGGAACACTGAAGCTTTCTTT.

This chain connects TRBV6-5 to TRBJ1-1; 9 positions agree with TRBD1. From germline, CDR1 is MNHEY and CDR2 SVGAGI. The CDR3 is made up of 15 amino acids. V lost 4 bases, J lost 9 bases, and 12 bases stayed unmatched. This CDR3 reads CASSFDGTGIPQAFF. The CDR3, as DNA: TGTGCCAGCAGTTTTGACGGGACAGGGATTCCTCAAGCTTTCTTT.

This clone was recorded a few times. The rearrangement uses TRBV7-9 and TRBJ2-7; weak D call: TRBD1 (7 bases). V lost 4 bases and J 12 bases, leaving 19 bases between the germline ends. Germline-derived CDR1 and CDR2 are SEHNR and FQNEAQ (reference sequence). CDR3 length: 13 amino acids. This chain's CDR3 is CASSSRDSGVGYF. The CDR3 DNA reads TGTGCCAGCAGCTCGCGGGACAGTGGGGTGGGGTACTTC. Combining the CDR3 with reference TRBV7-9 and TRBJ2-7 gives the whole variable domain DTGVSQNPRHKITKRGQNVTFRCDPISEHNRLYWYRQTLGQGPEFLTYFQNEAQLEKSRLLSDRFSAERPKGSFSTLEIQRTEQGDSAMYLCASSSRDSGVGYFGPGTRLTVT.

By frequency in the sample, this clone is large. CDR3 coding DNA: TGTGCCAGCAGCACCCCGGGACAGCATGAAAAACTGTTTTTT. Protein: CASSTPGQHEKLFF. The rearrangement links TRBV7-9 to TRBJ1-4; 7 bases agree with TRBD1. Trimming at V came to 5 bases and at J to 6 bases, leaving 6 bases not matched to a gene. Germline lookup yields CDR1 SEHNR and CDR2 FQNEAQ (reference sequence). The CDR3 covers 14 residues.

This clone was detected only once. This sequence joins TRBV19 and TRBJ1-1; TRBD1 matches 9 bases. The junction had 8 bases not matched to a gene; V was cut back by 4 bases and J by 5 bases. Germline-derived CDR1 and CDR2 are LNHDA and SQIVND (reference sequence). CDR3 length equals 15 residues. CDR3 nucleotides: TGTGCCAGTAGTAGGGACAGGGAGGCGGGAACTGAAGCTTTCTTT. Protein: CASSRDREAGTEAFF.

This clone was detected only a few times. This chain links TRBV19 with TRBJ2-7; TRBD1 matches at 8 bases. Germline CDR1 reads LNHDA; CDR2 reads SQIVND (reference sequence). There are 16 residues in the CDR3. V trimming: 0 bases; J trimming: 4 bases; junction bases outside the gene matches: 8. CDR3 loop: CASSIDLETGVYEQYF. The CDR3 DNA follows: TGTGCCAGTAGTATAGATCTCGAGACAGGGGTTTACGAGCAGTACTTC. Combining the CDR3 with reference TRBV19 and TRBJ2-7 gives the whole variable domain DGGITQSPKYLFRKEGQNVTLSCEQNLNHDAMYWYRQDPGQGLRLIYYSQIVNDFQKGDIAEGYSVSREKKESFPLTVTSAQKNPTAFYLCASSIDLETGVYEQYFGPGTRLTVT.